This T cell receptor beta chain was retrieved from a study of blood T cell repertoires in COVID-19. Study details: Collection of acute and convalescent COVID-19 samples took place in the United States, Italy and Spain. T cells, B-cell-depleted T cells, or PBMCs provided the cDNA or gDNA that served as material.

Between the trimmed V and J ends, which lost 5 bases and 0 bases, there was a span of 7 bases. This CDR3 has 13 residues. Germline lookup yields CDR1 SGHTA and CDR2 FQGTGA. Method: immunoSEQ multiplex PCR; TCRdb's copy keeps in-frame clones and lacks some. The table includes 300,000 to 400,000 clones, more than 75% detected once. The chain recombines TRBV7-3 with TRBJ1-1; D call uncertain. Sequencing was carried out using peripheral blood. The origin of this receptor is a woman aged 55-69 years with COVID-19, enrolled during active disease. CDR3 sequence reads: CASSPRVNTEAFF. The CDR3 region has the DNA TGTGCCAGCAGCCCCCGCGTGAACACTGAAGCTTTCTTT.